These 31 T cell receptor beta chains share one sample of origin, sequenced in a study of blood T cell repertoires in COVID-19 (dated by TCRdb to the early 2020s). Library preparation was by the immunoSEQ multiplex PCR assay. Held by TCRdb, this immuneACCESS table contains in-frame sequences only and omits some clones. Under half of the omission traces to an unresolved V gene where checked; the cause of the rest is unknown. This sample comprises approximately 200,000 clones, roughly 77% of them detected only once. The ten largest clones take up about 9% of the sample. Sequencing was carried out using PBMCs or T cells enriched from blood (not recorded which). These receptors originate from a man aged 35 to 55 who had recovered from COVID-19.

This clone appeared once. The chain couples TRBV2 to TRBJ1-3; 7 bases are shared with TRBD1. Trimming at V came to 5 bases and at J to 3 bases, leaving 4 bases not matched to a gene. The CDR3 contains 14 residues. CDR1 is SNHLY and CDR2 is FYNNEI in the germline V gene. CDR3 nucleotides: TGTGCCAGCAGTTCAGGGGGAGTTGGAAACACCATATATTTT. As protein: CASSSGGVGNTIYF.

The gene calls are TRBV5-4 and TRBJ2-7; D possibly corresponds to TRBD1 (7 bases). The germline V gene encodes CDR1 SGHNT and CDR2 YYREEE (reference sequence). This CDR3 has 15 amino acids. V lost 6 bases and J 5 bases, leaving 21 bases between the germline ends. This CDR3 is CASTRGQGEPNEQYF. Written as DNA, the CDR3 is TGTGCCAGCACCCGGGGGCAGGGGGAACCCAACGAGCAGTACTTC.

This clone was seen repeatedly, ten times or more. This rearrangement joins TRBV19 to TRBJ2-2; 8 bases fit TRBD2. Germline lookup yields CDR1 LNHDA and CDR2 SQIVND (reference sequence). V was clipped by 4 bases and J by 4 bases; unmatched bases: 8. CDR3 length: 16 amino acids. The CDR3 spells CASSRGSGMGTGELFF. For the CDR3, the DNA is TGTGCCAGTAGTAGGGGTAGCGGGATGGGCACCGGGGAGCTGTTTTTT.

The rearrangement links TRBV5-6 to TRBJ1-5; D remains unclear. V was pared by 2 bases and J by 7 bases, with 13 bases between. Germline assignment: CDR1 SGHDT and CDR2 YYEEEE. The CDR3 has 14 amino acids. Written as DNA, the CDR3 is TGTGCCAGCAGCTTTGGGCAGGCAAGCCAGCCCCAGCATTTT. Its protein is CASSFGQASQPQHF.

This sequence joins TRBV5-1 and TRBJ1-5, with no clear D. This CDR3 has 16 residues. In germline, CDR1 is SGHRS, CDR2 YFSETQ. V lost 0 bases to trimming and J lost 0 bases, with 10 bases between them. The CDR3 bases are TGCGCCAGCAGCTTGGCGGGATCGGATAGCAATCAGCCCCAGCATTTT. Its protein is CASSLAGSDSNQPQHF.

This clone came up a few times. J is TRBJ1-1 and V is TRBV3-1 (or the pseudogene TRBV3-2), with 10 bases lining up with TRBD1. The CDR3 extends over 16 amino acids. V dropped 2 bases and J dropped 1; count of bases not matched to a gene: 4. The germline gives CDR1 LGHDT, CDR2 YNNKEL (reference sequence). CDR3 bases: TGTGCCAGCAGCCAACTTCGGACAGGGGGGAACACTGAAGCTTTCTTT. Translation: CASSQLRTGGNTEAFF.

The CDR3 nucleotides read TGTGCCAGCAGCCCGATCGGCGGGGAGCTGTTTTTT. This translates into CASSPIGGELFF. This sequence joins TRBV3-1 (or the pseudogene TRBV3-2) and TRBJ2-2; D remains ambiguous. The CDR3 length is 12 residues. Trimming removed 4 bases at V and 7 bases at J, with 7 bases between. Germline values: CDR1 LGHDT, CDR2 YNNKEL (reference sequence).

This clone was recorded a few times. The CDR3 loop is CASSPGTDTEAFF. CDR3 coding DNA: TGTGCCAGCAGCCCTGGTACAGACACTGAAGCTTTCTTT. The chain has TRBV11-2 and TRBJ1-1, with unresolved D. Trimming took 5 bases from V and 3 from J, leaving 10 bases between them. In germline, CDR1 is SGHAT, CDR2 FQNNGV. The CDR3 is 13 residues long.

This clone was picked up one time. CDR3 amino acids: CASSLATGPYEQYF. CDR3 sequence (DNA): TGTGCCAGCAGTCTGGCGACAGGGCCCTACGAGCAGTACTTC. The chain recombines TRBV7-9 with TRBJ2-7; 7 bases match TRBD1. There are 14 residues in the CDR3. Germline V gene data show CDR1 as SEHNR and CDR2 as FQNEAQ (reference sequence). Trimming removed 6 bases from V and 2 bases from J; junction bases left unmatched: 7.

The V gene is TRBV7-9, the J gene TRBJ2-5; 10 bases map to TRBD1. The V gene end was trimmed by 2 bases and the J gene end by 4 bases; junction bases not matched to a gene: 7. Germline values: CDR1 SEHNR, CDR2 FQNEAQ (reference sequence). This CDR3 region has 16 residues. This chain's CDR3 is CASSLRQGASRETQYF. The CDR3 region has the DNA TGTGCCAGCAGCTTACGACAGGGGGCATCTCGAGAGACCCAGTACTTC.

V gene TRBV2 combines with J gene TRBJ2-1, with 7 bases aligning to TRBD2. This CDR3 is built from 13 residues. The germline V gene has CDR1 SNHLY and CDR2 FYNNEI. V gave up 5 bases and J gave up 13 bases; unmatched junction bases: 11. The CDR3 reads CASSRRLADAQFF. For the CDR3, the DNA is TGTGCCAGCAGTCGGCGCCTAGCGGACGCTCAGTTCTTC.

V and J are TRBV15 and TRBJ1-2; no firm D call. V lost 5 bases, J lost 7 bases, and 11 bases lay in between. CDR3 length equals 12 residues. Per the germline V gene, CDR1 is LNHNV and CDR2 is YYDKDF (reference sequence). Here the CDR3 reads CATSQWESGYTF. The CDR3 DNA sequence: TGTGCCACCAGCCAATGGGAGTCTGGCTACACCTTC.

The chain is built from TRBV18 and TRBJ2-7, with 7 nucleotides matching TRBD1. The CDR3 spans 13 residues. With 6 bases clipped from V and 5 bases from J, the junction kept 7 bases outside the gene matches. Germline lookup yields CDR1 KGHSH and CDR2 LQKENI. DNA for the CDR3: TGTGCCAGCTCGACGGGACAGCCCCACGAGCAGTACTTC. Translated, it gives CASSTGQPHEQYF.

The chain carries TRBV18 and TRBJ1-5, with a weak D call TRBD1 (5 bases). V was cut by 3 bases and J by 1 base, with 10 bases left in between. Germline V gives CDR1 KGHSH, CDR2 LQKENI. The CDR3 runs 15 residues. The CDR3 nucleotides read TGTGCCAGCTCACCCGGGACTATGAGCAATCAGCCCCAGCATTTT. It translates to CASSPGTMSNQPQHF.

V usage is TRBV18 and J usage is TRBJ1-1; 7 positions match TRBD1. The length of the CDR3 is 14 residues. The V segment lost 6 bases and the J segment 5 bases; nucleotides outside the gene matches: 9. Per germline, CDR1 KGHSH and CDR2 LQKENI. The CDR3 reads CASSVYRGGTEAFF. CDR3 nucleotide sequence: TGTGCCAGCTCCGTTTACAGGGGTGGAACTGAAGCTTTCTTT. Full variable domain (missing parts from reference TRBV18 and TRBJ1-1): NAGVMQNPRHLVRRRGQEARLRCSPMKGHSHVYWYRQLPEEGLKFMVYLQKENIIDESGMPKERFSAEFPKEGPSILRIQQVVRGDSAAYFCASSVYRGGTEAFFGQGTRLTVV.

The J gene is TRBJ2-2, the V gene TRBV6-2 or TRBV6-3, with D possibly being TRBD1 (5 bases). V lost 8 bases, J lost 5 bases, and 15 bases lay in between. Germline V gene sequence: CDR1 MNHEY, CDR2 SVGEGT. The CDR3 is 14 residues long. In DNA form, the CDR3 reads TGTGCCAGCCGCCCGGCAGGGTCAACCGGGGAGCTGTTTTTT. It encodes CASRPAGSTGELFF.

This CDR3 is CASSARTGSDTQYF. CDR3 nucleotides: TGTGCCAGCAGCGCTCGGACAGGGTCGGATACGCAGTATTTT. The V gene is TRBV13, the J gene TRBJ2-3; 8 positions agree with TRBD1. V shed 5 bases and J 6 bases; nucleotides not matched to a gene: 7. Germline V gives CDR1 PRHDT, CDR2 FYEKMQ (reference sequence). The CDR3 runs to 14 residues. Using reference TRBV13 and TRBJ2-3 for the parts outside the CDR3, the full variable domain is AAGVIQSPRHLIKEKRETATLKCYPIPRHDTVYWYQQGPGQDPQFLISFYEKMQSDKGSIPDRFSAQQFSDYHSELNMSSLELGDSALYFCASSARTGSDTQYFGPGTRLTVL.

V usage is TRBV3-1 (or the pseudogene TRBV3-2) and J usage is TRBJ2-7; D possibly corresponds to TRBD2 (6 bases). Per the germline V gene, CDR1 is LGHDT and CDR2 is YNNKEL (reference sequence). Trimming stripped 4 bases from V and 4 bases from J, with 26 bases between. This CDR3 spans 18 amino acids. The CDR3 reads CASSRGRLSTLRGYEQYF. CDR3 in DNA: TGTGCCAGCAGCCGGGGACGGCTTTCAACTCTCCGGGGGTACGAGCAGTACTTC.

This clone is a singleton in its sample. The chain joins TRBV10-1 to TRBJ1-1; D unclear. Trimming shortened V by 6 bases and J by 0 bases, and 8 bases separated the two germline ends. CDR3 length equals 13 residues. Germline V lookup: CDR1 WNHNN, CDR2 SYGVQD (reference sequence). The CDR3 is CASRVQLNTEAFF. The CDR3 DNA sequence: TGCGCCAGCAGGGTACAGTTGAACACTGAAGCTTTCTTT.

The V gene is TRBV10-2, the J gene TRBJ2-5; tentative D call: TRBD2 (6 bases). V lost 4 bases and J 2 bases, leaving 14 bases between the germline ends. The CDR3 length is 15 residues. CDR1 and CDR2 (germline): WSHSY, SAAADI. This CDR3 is CASSATGTAQETQYF. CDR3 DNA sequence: TGCGCCAGCAGTGCAACCGGGACTGCTCAAGAGACCCAGTACTTC.

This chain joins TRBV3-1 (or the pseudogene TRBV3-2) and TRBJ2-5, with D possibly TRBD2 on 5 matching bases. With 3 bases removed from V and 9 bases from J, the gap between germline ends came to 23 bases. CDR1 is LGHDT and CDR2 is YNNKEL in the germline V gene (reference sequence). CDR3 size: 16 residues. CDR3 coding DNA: TGTGCCAGCAGCCACGAAGAGGGAGAACAAAGTGTGGCCCAGTACTTC. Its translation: CASSHEEGEQSVAQYF.

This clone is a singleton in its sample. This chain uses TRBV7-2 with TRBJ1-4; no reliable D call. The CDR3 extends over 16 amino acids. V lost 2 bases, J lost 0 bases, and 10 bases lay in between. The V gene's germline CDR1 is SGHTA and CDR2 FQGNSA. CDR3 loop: CASSLRARATNEKLFF. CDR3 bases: TGTGCCAGCAGCTTACGCGCGAGAGCAACTAATGAAAAACTGTTTTTT.

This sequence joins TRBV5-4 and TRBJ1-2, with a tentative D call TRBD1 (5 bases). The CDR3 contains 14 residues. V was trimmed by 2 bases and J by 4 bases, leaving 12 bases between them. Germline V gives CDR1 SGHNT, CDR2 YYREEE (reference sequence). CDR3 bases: TGTGCCAGCAGCTTCGATGGGGCGATCTATGGCTACACCTTC. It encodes CASSFDGAIYGYTF.

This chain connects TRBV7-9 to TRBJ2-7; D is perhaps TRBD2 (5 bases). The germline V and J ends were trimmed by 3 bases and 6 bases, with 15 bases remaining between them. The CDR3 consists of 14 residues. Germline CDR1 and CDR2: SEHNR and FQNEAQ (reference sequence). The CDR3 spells CASSFMLSGSEQYF. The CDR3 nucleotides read TGTGCCAGCAGCTTCATGTTATCGGGGAGCGAGCAGTACTTC. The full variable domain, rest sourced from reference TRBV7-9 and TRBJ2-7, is DTGVSQNPRHKITKRGQNVTFRCDPISEHNRLYWYRQTLGQGPEFLTYFQNEAQLEKSRLLSDRFSAERPKGSFSTLEIQRTEQGDSAMYLCASSFMLSGSEQYFGPGTRLTVT.

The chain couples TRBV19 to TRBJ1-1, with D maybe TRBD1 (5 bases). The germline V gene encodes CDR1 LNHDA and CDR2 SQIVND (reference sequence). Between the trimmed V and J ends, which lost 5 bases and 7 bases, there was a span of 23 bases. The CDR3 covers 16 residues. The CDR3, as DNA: TGTGCCAGTAGTTTCTTTAAGCCCCCGGGGGACTTTGAAGCTTTCTTT. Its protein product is CASSFFKPPGDFEAFF. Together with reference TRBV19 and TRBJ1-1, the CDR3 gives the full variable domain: DGGITQSPKYLFRKEGQNVTLSCEQNLNHDAMYWYRQDPGQGLRLIYYSQIVNDFQKGDIAEGYSVSREKKESFPLTVTSAQKNPTAFYLCASSFFKPPGDFEAFFGQGTRLTVV.

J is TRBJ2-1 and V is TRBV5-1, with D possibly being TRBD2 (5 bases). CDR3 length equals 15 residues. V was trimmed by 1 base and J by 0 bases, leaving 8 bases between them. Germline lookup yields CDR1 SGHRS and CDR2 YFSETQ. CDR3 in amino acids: CASSLSLASYNEQFF. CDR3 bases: TGCGCCAGCAGCTTGAGTCTAGCCTCCTACAATGAGCAGTTCTTC.

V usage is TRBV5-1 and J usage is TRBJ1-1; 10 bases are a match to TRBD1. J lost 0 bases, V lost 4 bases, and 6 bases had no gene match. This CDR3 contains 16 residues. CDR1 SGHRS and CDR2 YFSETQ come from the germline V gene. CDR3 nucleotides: TGCGCCAGCAGCACCGGAGGGACAGGGGTGAACACTGAAGCTTTCTTT. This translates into CASSTGGTGVNTEAFF.

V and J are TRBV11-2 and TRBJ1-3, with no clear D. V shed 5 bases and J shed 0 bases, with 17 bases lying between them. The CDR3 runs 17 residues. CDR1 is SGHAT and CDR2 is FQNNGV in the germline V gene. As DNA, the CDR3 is TGTGCCAGCAGCGTCAAGGGCGGGCTGTTCTCTGGAAACACCATATATTTT. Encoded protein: CASSVKGGLFSGNTIYF.

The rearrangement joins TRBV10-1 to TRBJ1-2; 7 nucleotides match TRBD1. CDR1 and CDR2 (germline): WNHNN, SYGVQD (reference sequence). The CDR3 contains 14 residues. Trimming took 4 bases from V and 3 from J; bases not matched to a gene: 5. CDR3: CASSGTGNDYGYTF. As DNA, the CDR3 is TGCGCCAGCAGTGGGACAGGCAACGACTATGGCTACACCTTC.

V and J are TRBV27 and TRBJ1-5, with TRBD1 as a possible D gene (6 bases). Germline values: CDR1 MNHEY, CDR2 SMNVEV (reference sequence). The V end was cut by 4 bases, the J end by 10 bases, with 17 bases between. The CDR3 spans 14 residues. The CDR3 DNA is TGTGCCAGCAGTTCAACAGGGCTTTCCTTACCCCAGCATTTT. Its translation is CASSSTGLSLPQHF.

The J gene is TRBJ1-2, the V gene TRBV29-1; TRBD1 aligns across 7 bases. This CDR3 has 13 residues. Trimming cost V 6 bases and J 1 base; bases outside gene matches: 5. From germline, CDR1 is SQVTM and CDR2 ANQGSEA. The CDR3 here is CSVATGVNYGYTF. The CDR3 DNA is TGCAGCGTCGCCACAGGGGTTAACTATGGCTACACCTTC.